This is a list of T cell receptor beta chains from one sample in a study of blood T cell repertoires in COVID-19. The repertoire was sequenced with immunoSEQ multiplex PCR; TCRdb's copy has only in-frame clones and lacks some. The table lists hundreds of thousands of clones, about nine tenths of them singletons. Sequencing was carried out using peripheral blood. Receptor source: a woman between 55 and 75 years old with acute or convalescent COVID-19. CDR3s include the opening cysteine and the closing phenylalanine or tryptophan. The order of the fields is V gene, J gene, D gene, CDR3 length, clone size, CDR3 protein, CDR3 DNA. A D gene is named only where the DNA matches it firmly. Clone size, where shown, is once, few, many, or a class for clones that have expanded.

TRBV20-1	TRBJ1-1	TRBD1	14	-	CSASTGQGSTEAFF	TGCAGTGCTAGTACGGGACAGGGTTCCACTGAAGCTTTCTTT
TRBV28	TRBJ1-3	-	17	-	CASSFQLTVPSGNTIYF	TGTGCCAGCAGTTTTCAACTGACAGTCCCCTCTGGAAACACCATATATTTT
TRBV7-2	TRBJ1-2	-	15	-	CASSPDQRTAMGYTF	TGTGCCAGCAGCCCCGATCAAAGGACAGCTATGGGCTACACCTTC
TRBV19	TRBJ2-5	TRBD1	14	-	CASSAGTGGETQYF	TGTGCCAGTAGTGCTGGGACAGGGGGGGAGACCCAGTACTTC
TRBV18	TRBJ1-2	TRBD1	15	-	CASSPEKRTGSGYTF	TGTGCCAGCTCACCGGAGAAAAGGACAGGGAGCGGCTACACCTTC
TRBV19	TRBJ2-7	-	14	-	CASSIGGPGSEQYF	TGTGCCAGTAGTATAGGGGGTCCGGGGAGTGAGCAGTACTTC
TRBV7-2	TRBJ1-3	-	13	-	CASSSSSGNTIYF	TGTGCCAGCAGCTCCTCCTCTGGAAACACCATATATTTT
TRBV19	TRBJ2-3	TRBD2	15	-	CASSSRGVGTDTQYF	TGTGCCAGTAGTTCCCGGGGGGTCGGCACAGATACGCAGTATTTT
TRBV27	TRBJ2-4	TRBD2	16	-	CASSYSGGGAKNIQYF	TGTGCCAGCAGTTATAGCGGGGGAGGAGCCAAAAACATTCAGTACTTC
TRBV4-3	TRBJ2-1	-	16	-	CASSPSRGRAANEQFF	TGCGCCAGCAGCCCTAGTAGGGGGAGGGCCGCCAATGAGCAGTTCTTC
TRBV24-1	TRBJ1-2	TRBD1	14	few	CATSGRTGGFGYTF	TGTGCCACCAGTGGCCGGACAGGGGGCTTTGGCTACACCTTC
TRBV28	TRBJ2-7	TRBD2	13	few	CASTPPGGSEQYF	TGTGCCAGCACCCCTCCGGGGGGTAGCGAGCAGTACTTC
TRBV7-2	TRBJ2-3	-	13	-	CASSSGQTDTQYF	TGTGCCAGCAGCTCTGGACAGACAGATACGCAGTATTTT